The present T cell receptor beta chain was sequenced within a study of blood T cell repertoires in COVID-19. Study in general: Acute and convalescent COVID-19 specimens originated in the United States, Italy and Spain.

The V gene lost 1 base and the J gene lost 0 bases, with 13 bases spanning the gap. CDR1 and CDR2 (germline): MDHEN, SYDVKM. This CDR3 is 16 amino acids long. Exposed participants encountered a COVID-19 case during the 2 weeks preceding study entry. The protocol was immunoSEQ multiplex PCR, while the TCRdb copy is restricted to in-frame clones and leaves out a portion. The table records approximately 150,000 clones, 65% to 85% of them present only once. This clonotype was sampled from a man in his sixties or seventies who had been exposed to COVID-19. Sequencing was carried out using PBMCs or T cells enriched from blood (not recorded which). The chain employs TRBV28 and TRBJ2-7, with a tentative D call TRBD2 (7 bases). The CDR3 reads CASSLLGGPISYEQYF. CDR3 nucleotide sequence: TGTGCCAGCAGTTTATTGGGGGGGCCCATCTCCTACGAGCAGTACTTC.